Listed below are T cell receptor beta chains from one sample, sequenced in a study of T cell changes during pregnancy in multiple sclerosis. Sequencing was performed with immunoSEQ multiplex PCR; in TCRdb, only in-frame clones are kept and a portion is missing. The table shows about 79,000 clones, with over 85% occurring only once. Source: peripheral blood, taken in the second trimester of pregnancy. Receptors were obtained from a female donor in good health, enrolled as a control in a pregnancy study. Both conserved end residues are part of each CDR3. D genes are given only for firm matches. Only part of the rows carry a size: once, few, many, or a class if the clone is expanded.

CDR3 protein,CDR3 DNA,clone size,D gene,J gene,V gene
CASSSGTGFLEQYF,TGTGCCAGCAGCTCCGGGACAGGGTTCCTCGAGCAGTACTTC,.,TRBD1,TRBJ2-7,TRBV7-8
CASSLDRTNEQYF,TGTGCCAGCAGCTTAGACAGGACCAACGAGCAGTACTTC,.,.,TRBJ2-7,TRBV7-6
CASSLSSNQPQHF,TGTGCCAGCAGCTTATCTAGTAATCAGCCCCAGCATTTT,.,.,TRBJ1-5,TRBV7-7
CASSERDSHYGYTF,TGTGCCAGCAGTGAGAGAGACAGCCACTATGGCTACACCTTC,.,.,TRBJ1-2,TRBV6-5
CASSSRDRGSGELFF,TGTGCCAGCAGTTCTCGGGACAGAGGAAGCGGGGAGCTGTTTTTT,.,TRBD1,TRBJ2-2,TRBV6-5
CASGLRQGDTGELFF,TGTGCTAGTGGTTTGCGTCAGGGTGACACCGGGGAGCTGTTTTTT,.,.,TRBJ2-2,TRBV12-5
CASSQEAYLGGMNTEAFF,TGCGCCAGCAGCCAAGAGGCATATTTAGGGGGAATGAACACTGAAGCTTTCTTT,.,.,TRBJ1-1,TRBV4-3
CASSLEAGSPRETQYF,TGTGCCAGCAGCTTAGAAGCAGGCTCTCCCCGAGAGACCCAGTACTTC,.,.,TRBJ2-5,TRBV7-9
CASSVGAGYGYTF,TGTGCCAGCAGCGTAGGGGCAGGCTATGGCTACACCTTC,once,.,TRBJ1-2,TRBV9
CASRGIGDQPQHF,TGTGCCAGTAGGGGGATAGGGGATCAGCCCCAGCATTTT,.,.,TRBJ1-5,TRBV19
CAWSVELVDTQYF,TGTGCCTGGAGTGTAGAGTTGGTAGATACGCAGTATTTT,.,.,TRBJ2-3,TRBV30
CASSFAPGLAGGRDYHF,TGTGCCAGCAGTTTCGCCCCGGGACTAGCGGGGGGGCGGGATTATCATTTT,.,TRBD2,TRBJ2-3,TRBV27
CASSPTPPGGNTEAFF,TGTGCCAGCAGCCCGACTCCCCCGGGAGGGAACACTGAAGCTTTCTTT,.,.,TRBJ1-1,TRBV7-9
CAWSYGGDTEAFF,TGTGCCTGGAGTTACGGCGGGGACACTGAAGCTTTCTTT,.,.,TRBJ1-1,TRBV30
CASSPGQGVLYGEQYF,TGTGCCAGCAGCCCCGGACAGGGGGTTTTATACGGGGAGCAGTACTTC,.,TRBD1,TRBJ2-7,TRBV14
CASSLGAGLGYGYTF,TGTGCCAGCAGCCTAGGTGCGGGACTTGGGTATGGCTACACCTTC,.,.,TRBJ1-2,TRBV7-2
CASSPGQSSGNTIYF,TGTGCCAGCAGCCCGGGACAGAGCTCTGGAAACACCATATATTTT,once,TRBD1,TRBJ1-3,TRBV7-2
CASGTGVSGTEAFF,TGCGCCAGCGGGACAGGAGTCTCCGGCACTGAAGCTTTCTTT,.,TRBD1,TRBJ1-1,TRBV5-1
CASSPGGGRDTEAFF,TGTGCCAGCAGCCCGGGTGGAGGTCGCGACACTGAAGCTTTCTTT,.,.,TRBJ1-1,TRBV11-3
CASTRIFDRGQPQHF,TGTGCCAGTACCCGGATTTTTGACAGGGGTCAGCCCCAGCATTTT,.,TRBD1,TRBJ1-5,TRBV19
CASSPLGGSIFNEQFF,TGTGCCAGCAGCCCCTTAGGAGGTAGTATATTCAATGAGCAGTTCTTC,.,.,TRBJ2-1,TRBV9
CASSLDGWTTRTDTQYF,TGTGCCAGCAGCTTAGATGGTTGGACTACCCGCACAGATACGCAGTATTTT,.,.,TRBJ2-3,TRBV7-2
CASSLEGTLNQPQHF,TGTGCCAGCAGCTTAGAAGGGACACTTAATCAGCCCCAGCATTTT,.,.,TRBJ1-5,TRBV7-2
CASSLGTGFNYGYTF,TGTGCCAGCAGCTTAGGGACAGGGTTTAACTATGGCTACACCTTC,.,TRBD1,TRBJ1-2,TRBV7-6
CASSEGLDNEQFF,TGTGCCAGCAGTGAAGGGCTGGACAATGAGCAGTTCTTC,.,.,TRBJ2-1,TRBV2
CATGQSNEKLFF,TGTGCCACCGGACAGAGTAATGAAAAACTGTTTTTT,.,.,TRBJ1-4,TRBV6-5
CASSYSPGSGELFF,TGTGCCAGCAGTTACTCCCCGGGTAGCGGGGAGCTGTTTTTT,.,.,TRBJ2-2,TRBV6-5
CASSVGRGGSQETQYF,TGTGCCAGCAGCGTAGGACGCGGGGGCTCCCAAGAGACCCAGTACTTC,.,.,TRBJ2-5,TRBV9
CASSDPVTGWDQPQHF,TGTGCCAGCAGTGACCCCGTGACAGGGTGGGATCAGCCCCAGCATTTT,.,TRBD1,TRBJ1-5,TRBV6-4
CASSPGDNQPQHF,TGTGCCAGCAGCCCAGGGGACAATCAGCCCCAGCATTTT,.,.,TRBJ1-5,TRBV7-9
CASSVGRGGGRADTQYF,TGTGCCAGCAGCGTAGGTCGCGGGGGGGGGCGAGCAGATACGCAGTATTTT,.,TRBD2,TRBJ2-3,TRBV9
CASSPLGAGGFQETQYF,TGCGCCAGCAGCCCACTAGGGGCGGGGGGGTTCCAAGAGACCCAGTACTTC,.,TRBD2,TRBJ2-5,TRBV4-1
CASNRGNTEAFF,TGTGCCAGCAACAGGGGGAACACTGAAGCTTTCTTT,.,TRBD1,TRBJ1-1,TRBV6-5
CASSLAGGSGDTSTDTQYF,TGTGCCAGCAGCTTGGCTGGGGGTAGCGGGGACACTAGCACAGATACGCAGTATTTT,.,TRBD2,TRBJ2-3,TRBV5-4
CASSLMMSGGFKNIQYF,TGTGCCAGCAGCCTGATGATGAGCGGGGGGTTCAAAAACATTCAGTACTTC,.,TRBD2,TRBJ2-4,TRBV7-2
CASAHGTGLNQPQHF,TGTGCCAGCGCTCACGGGACAGGGCTGAATCAGCCCCAGCATTTT,.,TRBD1,TRBJ1-5,TRBV6-5
CASSLGTGSGTEAFF,TGCGCCAGCAGCCTCGGGACGGGGAGCGGGACTGAAGCTTTCTTT,.,.,TRBJ1-1,TRBV5-1
CASSQGGGTGEKLFF,TGTGCCAGCAGCCAAGGGGGAGGGACTGGGGAGAAACTGTTTTTT,once,.,TRBJ1-4,TRBV4-2
CASSLVGQGEYGYTF,TGCGCCAGCAGCTTGGTAGGACAGGGGGAGTATGGCTACACCTTC,.,TRBD1,TRBJ1-2,TRBV5-1
CASSIRTSGDNEQFF,TGCGCCAGCAGCATCAGGACTAGCGGGGACAATGAGCAGTTCTTC,.,TRBD2,TRBJ2-1,TRBV5-1